This TCR beta chain was captured by sequencing in a study of shared clonotypes between healthy human individuals. Donors, without exception, were Caucasian adults residing in Nashville, Tennessee. Into CD45RA+ naive and CD45RA-negative memory subsets, the CD4+ cells were split. Study conclusions and caveats: Approximately 4.6% of naive CD4 clonotypes were shared across a few donors.

In this sample, this clone turned up once. Its antigen is not known. The identical CDR3 is also encoded by other nucleotide sequences in the sample. The CDR3 sequence is 14 residues long. V was pared by 3 bases and J by 0 bases, with 1 base of the junction left unmatched. Germline values: CDR1 MDHEN, CDR2 SYDVKM. Measured with immunoSEQ multiplex PCR; TCRdb has only the in-frame clones, and not every one. This repertoire shows 950,000 to 1,100,000 clones, around 74% found once; its top ten account for about 1.5%. J is TRBJ1-2 and V is TRBV28, with TRBD1 matching over 7 bases. Sequences were obtained from memory CD4+ T cells sorted from blood. Documented subset: CD45RA-negative fraction. The sequence came from a man aged 18 to 29 in good health. The CDR3 region is CASSLTGTNYGYTF. CDR3 nucleotides: TGTGCCAGCAGTTTGACAGGGACTAACTATGGCTACACCTTC.